These T cell receptor beta chains were read from a single sample in a study of blood T cell repertoires in COVID-19. TCRdb keeps only in-frame clones here, not all; method: immunoSEQ multiplex PCR. The sample lists a few hundred thousand clones; approximately 88% were seen once. Source material: peripheral blood. All receptors derive from a woman in her twenties or thirties with COVID-19, enrolled during active disease. Both conserved end residues are trimmed from each CDR3. Fields, in order: V gene, J gene, CDR3 protein.

v_gene: TRBV4-1
j_gene: TRBJ1-4
CDR3aa: ASSQAGTGKEKLF

v_gene: TRBV6-5
j_gene: TRBJ1-2
CDR3aa: ASRRQGDGYT

v_gene: TRBV9
j_gene: TRBJ1-4
CDR3aa: ASSSGDSNEKLF

v_gene: TRBV12-3/TRBV12-4
j_gene: TRBJ2-1
CDR3aa: ASSWRGEQF

v_gene: TRBV2
j_gene: TRBJ1-5
CDR3aa: ASSEYAKPQPQH

v_gene: TRBV9
j_gene: TRBJ2-5
CDR3aa: ASSAEGGQGREETQY

v_gene: TRBV6-5
j_gene: TRBJ2-2
CDR3aa: ASSYRGNTGELF

v_gene: TRBV21-1
j_gene: TRBJ1-6
CDR3aa: ASSPLRLRERSPLH

v_gene: TRBV18
j_gene: TRBJ2-3
CDR3aa: ASSRGGAEVDTQY

v_gene: TRBV9
j_gene: TRBJ2-6
CDR3aa: ASRDKGQGAGANVLT

v_gene: TRBV7-9
j_gene: TRBJ1-6
CDR3aa: ASGTGLTPLH

v_gene: TRBV7-8
j_gene: TRBJ2-5
CDR3aa: ASSLEGPGLLPQY

v_gene: TRBV5-1
j_gene: TRBJ1-1
CDR3aa: ASSLSRGTEAF

v_gene: TRBV24-1
j_gene: TRBJ2-2
CDR3aa: ATSDWSRQNTGELF